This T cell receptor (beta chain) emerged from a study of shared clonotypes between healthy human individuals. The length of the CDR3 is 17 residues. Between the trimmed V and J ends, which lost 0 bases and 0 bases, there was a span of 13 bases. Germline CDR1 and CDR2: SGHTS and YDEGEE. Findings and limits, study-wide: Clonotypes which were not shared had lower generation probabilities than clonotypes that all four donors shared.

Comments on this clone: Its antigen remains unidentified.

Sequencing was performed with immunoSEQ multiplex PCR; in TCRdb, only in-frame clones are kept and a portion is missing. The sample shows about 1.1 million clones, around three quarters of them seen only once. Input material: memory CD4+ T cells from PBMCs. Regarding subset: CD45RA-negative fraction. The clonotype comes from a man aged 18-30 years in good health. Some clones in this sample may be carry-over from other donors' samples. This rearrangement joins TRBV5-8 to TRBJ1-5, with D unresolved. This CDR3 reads CASSLAEGFYSNQPQHF. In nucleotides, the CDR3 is TGTGCCAGCAGCTTGGCCGAAGGGTTTTATAGCAATCAGCCCCAGCATTTT.